The 6 T cell receptor beta chains presented below share a single source sample, sequenced in a study of T cells in localized non-small cell lung cancer. The assay was immunoSEQ multiplex PCR, and TCRdb's table has in-frame clones only and misses some. Of 100,000 to 150,000 clones in the sample, 89% were seen once. The sequenced sample was peripheral blood, obtained before any cancer treatment. The source is a female donor older than 55 with stage I lung adenocarcinoma.

The V and J genes are TRBV5-6 and TRBJ2-5; 10 bases are a match to TRBD2. V lost 4 bases to trimming and J lost 5 bases; unmatched junction nucleotides: 14. Germline loops: CDR1 SGHDT, CDR2 YYEEEE. This CDR3 comprises 17 residues. CDR3 amino acids: CASSPIPGLAAGETQYF. In DNA form, the CDR3 reads TGTGCCAGCAGCCCCATTCCTGGACTAGCGGCGGGGGAGACCCAGTACTTC.

In its sample, this clone was seen once. The V and J genes are TRBV15 and TRBJ2-7, with D unresolved. This CDR3 has 12 amino acids. The germline V gene has CDR1 LNHNV and CDR2 YYDKDF (reference sequence). The V end lost 1 base, the J end lost 2 bases, and 3 bases lay between the germline ends. The CDR3 sequence: CATSRGTYEQYF. The CDR3 DNA follows: TGTGCCACCAGCAGAGGGACCTACGAGCAGTACTTC.

The rearrangement links TRBV27 to TRBJ2-6, with no clear D. Between the trimmed V and J ends, which lost 3 bases and 0 bases, there was a span of 6 bases. This CDR3 spans 15 amino acids. Germline V gene sequence: CDR1 MNHEY, CDR2 SMNVEV (reference sequence). The CDR3 here is CASSFSSSGANVLTF. For the CDR3, the DNA is TGTGCCAGCAGTTTTTCTAGCTCTGGGGCCAACGTCCTGACTTTC.

The rearrangement uses TRBV7-2 and TRBJ2-1, with TRBD1 as a possible D gene (6 bases). The length of the CDR3 is 15 residues. V lost 4 bases and J lost 3, with 13 bases in between. Germline V CDR1 and CDR2: SGHTA, FQGNSA. The CDR3 nucleotides read TGTGCCAGCAGCTCCCTCCTACAGGGCTACAATGAGCAGTTCTTC. Translated: CASSSLLQGYNEQFF.

The chain joins TRBV10-3 to TRBJ1-1, with D possibly matching TRBD1 (5 bases). The CDR3 runs to 15 residues. Germline V gene data show CDR1 as ENHRY and CDR2 as SYGVKD. V was pared by 6 bases and J by 4 bases, with 18 bases between. CDR3 protein: CAIRGGEGSGTEAFF. In DNA, the CDR3 is TGTGCCATCAGGGGAGGGGAGGGCTCGGGCACTGAAGCTTTCTTT.

The chain links TRBV19 to TRBJ2-1; TRBD2 aligns across 10 bases. From germline, CDR1 is LNHDA and CDR2 SQIVND (reference sequence). The CDR3 loop spans 15 amino acids. V was pared by 6 bases and J by 5 bases, with 7 bases of the junction left unmatched. The DNA for the CDR3 is TGTGCCAGTAGGATAAGCGGGAGGGGAGACAATGAGCAGTTCTTC. It translates to CASRISGRGDNEQFF.